A single sample gave rise to the 5 T cell receptor beta chains below, sequenced in a study of T-cell memory formation after mild COVID-19. TCRdb redid the calling of the 5' RACE reads with MiXCR, one entry per CDR3 protein. The sample comprises some 490,000 distinct CDR3 sequences, approximately 18% of which are singletons, and around an eighth rests with the top ten. Specimen: PBMCs or a T cell subset sorted from them (not recorded which). All receptors come from an adult woman who had mild COVID-19 (a few samples of this study predate the infection). Cell type and time point are not known.

The chain carries TRBV5-1 and TRBJ2-3; D is possibly TRBD1 or TRBD2 (6 bases each). The V end was cut by 3 bases, the J end by 4 bases, with 15 bases between. CDR1 and CDR2 (germline): SGHRS, YFSETQ. The CDR3 spans 15 residues. The CDR3 coding sequence is TGCGCCAGCAGCTCGGGAGTAGGGGGGTCAGATACGCAGTATTTT. As protein: CASSSGVGGSDTQYF.

In this sample, this clonotype turned up a few times. This chain uses TRBV5-5 with TRBJ1-5, with TRBD1 matching over 7 bases. Germline lookup yields CDR1 SGHKS and CDR2 YYEKEE (reference sequence). The CDR3 is made up of 15 amino acids. V lost 0 bases, J lost 2 bases, and 2 bases stayed unmatched. Here the CDR3 reads CASSLVTGGNQPQHF. Written as DNA, the CDR3 is TGTGCCAGCAGCTTGGTTACAGGGGGCAATCAGCCCCAGCATTTT. Full variable domain (rest looked up from reference TRBV5-5 and TRBJ1-5): DAGVTQSPTHLIKTRGQQVTLRCSPISGHKSVSWYQQVLGQGPQFIFQYYEKEERGRGNFPDRFSARQFPNYSSELNVNALLLGDSALYLCASSLVTGGNQPQHFGDGTRLSIL.

V and J are TRBV7-9 and TRBJ2-5; no clear D. The germline V gene encodes CDR1 SEHNR and CDR2 FQNEAQ (reference sequence). Trimming removed 5 bases at V and 5 bases at J, with 12 bases between. The CDR3 length is 13 residues. CDR3 bases: TGTGCCAGCAGCCGCGACTTGACGGAGACCCAGTACTTC. This codes for CASSRDLTETQYF.

The J gene is TRBJ2-1, the V gene TRBV25-1, with TRBD1 matching 11 bases. CDR3 length: 17 residues. Germline V gene sequence: CDR1 MGHDK, CDR2 SYGVNS. With 4 bases clipped from V and 8 bases from J, the junction kept 13 bases outside the gene matches. The CDR3 sequence: CASSAYPGTGGGDEQFF. CDR3 coding DNA: TGTGCCAGCAGTGCTTACCCCGGGACAGGGGGAGGGGATGAGCAGTTCTTC.

The chain is built from TRBV4-3 and TRBJ2-1, with D unclear. V was trimmed by 0 bases and J by 0 bases, leaving 12 bases between them. The germline V gene has CDR1 LGHNA and CDR2 YSLEER. CDR3 length: 17 amino acids. The CDR3 reads CASSQDLWGSSYNEQFF. The CDR3 coding sequence is TGCGCCAGCAGCCAAGATTTGTGGGGTAGCTCCTACAATGAGCAGTTCTTC.